This TCR beta chain derives from a study of technical replicates of blood from several donors. V was clipped by 2 bases and J by 3 bases, with 10 bases between them. CDR1 and CDR2 (germline): LNHDA, SQIVND (reference sequence). The CDR3 extends over 14 amino acids. TCRdb keeps only in-frame clones here, not all; method: immunoSEQ multiplex PCR. Among under 100,000 clones listed, almost 96% were seen once. The sequencing sample was made of T cells isolated from PBMCs. The receptor comes from a human donor in good health. The chain carries TRBV19 and TRBJ1-2; D call uncertain. The CDR3 coding sequence is TGTGCCAGTAGTATATCCAGCGCTGACTATGGCTACACCTTC. The encoded protein is CASSISSADYGYTF.